These 27 T cell receptor beta chains came from one sample sequenced in a study of T cell responses to AZD1222 COVID-19 vaccine. The data were produced by immunoSEQ multiplex PCR, yet TCRdb's version contains in-frame clones alone and is incomplete. The repertoire holds about 210,000 clones, with around 94% as singletons. The sample was peripheral blood, taken 28 days after the second dose of the MenACWY control vaccine. These receptors were obtained from an adult who received the MenACWY meningococcal vaccine as a control.

This chain uses TRBV25-1 with TRBJ1-3; D is uncertain. CDR3 length: 15 residues. Germline V gene data show CDR1 as MGHDK and CDR2 as SYGVNS. V was pared by 1 base and J by 0 bases, with 7 bases between. The CDR3 protein is CASSELAISGNTIYF. CDR3 nucleotides: TGTGCCAGCAGTGAATTGGCGATCTCTGGAAACACCATATATTTT.

The CDR3 DNA reads TGCAGCGTTGCCCCTCACAGGATTTCCTACGAGCAGTACTTC. Translation: CSVAPHRISYEQYF. The genes are TRBV29-1 and TRBJ2-7, with a possible D match to TRBD1 (5 bases). V lost 4 bases and J 1 base, leaving 14 bases between the germline ends. The CDR3 loop spans 14 amino acids. Germline lookup yields CDR1 SQVTM and CDR2 ANQGSEA.

The genes are TRBV5-1 and TRBJ1-2, with D possibly matching TRBD1 (5 bases). This CDR3 contains 12 residues. Germline V gene data show CDR1 as SGHRS and CDR2 as YFSETQ. V dropped 3 bases and J dropped 8 bases, with 11 bases sitting between them. The CDR3 DNA sequence: TGCGCCAGCAGCTCCGACAGTTCCGGCTACACCTTC. Residues: CASSSDSSGYTF.

This clone has a handful of counts. The V call is TRBV28, the J call TRBJ1-2; 12 bases match TRBD1. The CDR3 consists of 13 residues. V was pared by 11 bases and J by 2 bases, with 3 bases of the junction left unmatched. Per the germline V gene, CDR1 is MDHEN and CDR2 is SYDVKM. CDR3 sequence reads: CAGGTGGNYGYTF. CDR3 bases: TGTGCCGGTGGGACAGGGGGCAACTATGGCTACACCTTC.

This clone was detected only once. The rearrangement joins TRBV5-6 to TRBJ2-7; D possibly corresponds to TRBD2 (6 bases). Germline values: CDR1 SGHDT, CDR2 YYEEEE. This CDR3 is built from 14 residues. Trimming took 7 bases from V and 3 from J, leaving 17 bases between them. CDR3: CASSWRAIYYEQYF. As DNA, the CDR3 is TGTGCCAGCTCCTGGAGGGCGATATACTACGAGCAGTACTTC.

The chain recombines TRBV29-1 with TRBJ2-2; the D gene is possibly TRBD1 (6 bases). The germline gives CDR1 SQVTM, CDR2 ANQGSEA. The CDR3 is 13 amino acids. V dropped 7 bases and J dropped 7 bases, with 16 bases sitting between them. Here the CDR3 reads CSAGWGQNGELFF. In nucleotides, the CDR3 is TGCAGCGCCGGTTGGGGGCAGAACGGGGAGCTGTTTTTT.

The chain couples TRBV11-1 to TRBJ2-5, with D perhaps TRBD2 (5 bases). The CDR3 has 14 residues. V was shortened by 5 bases and J by 5 bases, with 15 bases between the two germline ends. Germline V gives CDR1 SGHAT, CDR2 FQDESV (reference sequence). The CDR3 loop reads CASSRRTPGETQYF. The CDR3 coding sequence is TGTGCCAGCAGCAGGCGGACTCCCGGGGAGACCCAGTACTTC.

V is TRBV19 and J is TRBJ1-5, with D maybe TRBD1 (5 bases). This CDR3 has 16 residues. With 5 bases removed from V and 9 bases from J, the gap between germline ends came to 23 bases. Germline CDR1 LNHDA, CDR2 SQIVND (reference sequence). DNA of the CDR3: TGTGCCAGTAGTGCCCGGGACGAAGGGGTCACTGGGCCCCAGCATTTT. This codes for CASSARDEGVTGPQHF.

V and J are TRBV28 and TRBJ2-7; TRBD1 matches at 7 bases. The ends lost 7 bases at V and 3 bases at J; junction bases unmatched: 6. The germline gives CDR1 MDHEN, CDR2 SYDVKM. The CDR3 length is 13 residues. CDR3 DNA sequence: TGTGCCAGCAAGCCCCGGACAGGCTACGAGCAGTACTTC. Translation gives CASKPRTGYEQYF.

The genes are TRBV3-1 (or the pseudogene TRBV3-2) and TRBJ2-3; the D gene could be TRBD1 or TRBD2 (6 bases each). CDR1 is LGHDT, CDR2 YNNKEL, per germline (reference sequence). The CDR3 has 16 amino acids. V was cut by 0 bases and J by 5 bases, with 15 bases left in between. CDR3 nucleotides: TGTGCCAGCAGCCAAGATCCGGGGGCTCAGGGAGATACGCAGTATTTT. This codes for CASSQDPGAQGDTQYF.

This sequence joins TRBV4-2 and TRBJ1-5, with D tentatively TRBD1 (6 bases). Germline CDR1 reads LGHNA; CDR2 reads YNFKEQ. The V end lost 4 bases, the J end lost 0 bases, and 28 bases lay between the germline ends. CDR3 length equals 21 residues. CDR3 residues: CASSPVDLTAGASYSNQPQHF. CDR3 nucleotide sequence: TGTGCCAGCAGCCCCGTTGACTTAACGGCAGGGGCCAGTTATAGCAATCAGCCCCAGCATTTT.

The V call is TRBV27, the J call TRBJ2-7; 10 bases line up with TRBD2. J was trimmed by 8 bases and V by 2 bases; bases with no gene match: 6. The CDR3 consists of 14 residues. Germline V gene data show CDR1 as MNHEY and CDR2 as SMNVEV (reference sequence). Here the CDR3 reads CASSLEASGSQQYF. CDR3 in DNA: TGTGCCAGCAGTTTAGAGGCTAGCGGGAGCCAGCAGTACTTC.

The V and J genes are TRBV9 and TRBJ2-7; unclear D gene. Trimming cost V 0 bases and J 0 bases, with 4 bases left between them. CDR3 length: 13 residues. Germline V gene sequence: CDR1 SGDLS, CDR2 YYNGEE. The DNA for the CDR3 is TGTGCCAGCAGCGTAGCCAGCTCCTACGAGCAGTACTTC. Translation gives CASSVASSYEQYF.

V is TRBV15 and J is TRBJ1-1; 7 nucleotides agree with TRBD1. The CDR3 totals 13 residues. J lost 0 bases, V lost 5 bases, and 0 bases had no gene match. CDR1 is LNHNV and CDR2 is YYDKDF in the germline V gene (reference sequence). In DNA, the CDR3 is TGTGCCACCAGCGGACAGGTGAACACTGAAGCTTTCTTT. This gives the protein CATSGQVNTEAFF.

This clone was seen a single time. CDR3 sequence reads: CSVWDRGLYEQYF. The CDR3 region has the DNA TGCAGCGTGTGGGACAGGGGGCTCTACGAGCAGTACTTC. V gene TRBV29-1 combines with J gene TRBJ2-7; TRBD1 aligns across 12 bases. CDR1 and CDR2 from the germline V gene are SQVTM and ANQGSEA. V shed 6 bases and J 3 bases; nucleotides not matched to a gene: 3. This CDR3 is 13 amino acids long.

This clone appeared a single time. The gene calls are TRBV7-2 and TRBJ2-3; no clear D gene. The germline V gene encodes CDR1 SGHTA and CDR2 FQGNSA. V was shortened by 4 bases and J by 0 bases, with 8 bases between the two germline ends. This CDR3 has 14 amino acids. The CDR3 spells CASSSTSSTDTQYF. CDR3 nucleotide sequence: TGTGCCAGCAGCTCTACATCTAGCACAGATACGCAGTATTTT.

The CDR3 DNA reads as TGTGCCAGCAGCTATACAGGGACGCCCGCTGAAGCTTTCTTT. Translated, it gives CASSYTGTPAEAFF. This chain links TRBV5-4 with TRBJ1-1; a weak D match, TRBD1 (6 bases). CDR1 is SGHNT, CDR2 YYREEE, per germline (reference sequence). This CDR3 is 14 amino acids long. Trimming removed 3 bases at V and 6 bases at J, with 15 bases between.

A single count supports this clone. One end of the junction does not line up with germline, which may come from a read error. This chain uses TRBV7-7 with TRBJ2-2; 8 bases map to TRBD2. CDR1 and CDR2 (germline): SSHAT, FNYEAQ (reference sequence). The length of the CDR3 is 15 residues. CDR3 in DNA: TGTGCTAGCAGCCCAGGGACTAGTTCTTCCGGGGAGCTGTTTTTT. Translating it yields CASSPGTSSSGELFF. Filled out from reference TRBV7-7 and TRBJ2-2, the complete variable domain reads GAGVSQSPRYKVTKRGQDVTLRCDPISSHATLYWYQQALGQGPEFLTYFNYEAQPDKSGLPSDRFSAERPEGSISTLTIQRTEQRDSAMYRCASSPGTSSSGELFFGEGSRLTVL.

The chain is built from TRBV10-3 and TRBJ2-3; D not certain. Trimming took off 4 bases at V and 6 bases at J, with 11 bases between the two ends. In germline, CDR1 is ENHRY, CDR2 SYGVKD. This CDR3 spans 13 amino acids. CDR3 amino acids: CAISVGSEDTQYF. In nucleotides, the CDR3 is TGTGCCATCAGTGTGGGATCGGAGGATACGCAGTATTTT.

The chain has TRBV28 and TRBJ2-3; D uncertain. The germline V gene has CDR1 MDHEN and CDR2 SYDVKM. The length of the CDR3 is 13 residues. Trimming removed 1 base from V and 6 bases from J, with 8 bases in between. DNA for the CDR3: TGTGCCAGCAGTTTATCGTACGGGGATACGCAGTATTTT. It specifies CASSLSYGDTQYF.

This chain uses TRBV2 with TRBJ2-7, with D possibly being TRBD1 (5 bases). This CDR3 is 12 amino acids long. Deletions cut 7 bases from V and 3 bases from J, with 10 bases between. Germline assignment: CDR1 SNHLY and CDR2 FYNNEI. CDR3 residues: CASTVGVYEQYF. CDR3 nucleotide sequence: TGTGCCAGCACGGTAGGGGTCTACGAGCAGTACTTC.

The chain uses TRBV20-1 and TRBJ2-5, with 7 positions matching TRBD2. CDR3 size: 14 residues. Germline assignment: CDR1 DFQATT and CDR2 SNEGSKA (reference sequence). V dropped 3 bases and J dropped 7; count of bases not matched to a gene: 11. The CDR3 is CSASPLAAAGTQYF. CDR3 coding DNA: TGCAGTGCTAGTCCCCTAGCGGCCGCCGGGACCCAGTACTTC.

The J gene is TRBJ2-1, the V gene TRBV12-5, with 9 bases identical to TRBD1. Germline trimming cut 6 bases from V and 10 bases from J; bases unmatched to any gene: 13. The CDR3 extends over 15 amino acids. Germline CDR1 is LGHNT and CDR2 is FRNRAP. Written as DNA, the CDR3 is TGTGCTAGTGGCACCGGGACAGGGAATTCAAGGGAGCAGTTCTTC. It is translated as CASGTGTGNSREQFF.

The V call is TRBV6-5, the J call TRBJ2-1; D not resolved. CDR1 MNHEY and CDR2 SVGAGI come from the germline V gene. This CDR3 region has 13 residues. V gave up 6 bases and J gave up 6 bases, with 12 bases separating them. The CDR3 coding sequence is TGTGCCAGCAGGTCAGCAGGCTTCAATGAGCAGTTCTTC. It specifies CASRSAGFNEQFF.

The V and J genes are TRBV27 and TRBJ1-2; TRBD1 might be the D (6 bases). From germline, CDR1 is MNHEY and CDR2 SMNVEV (reference sequence). The CDR3 has 13 residues. The V and J ends lost 4 bases and 3 bases respectively, with 9 bases between them. The CDR3 sequence is CASSSQGHYGYTF. CDR3 coding DNA: TGTGCCAGCAGTTCACAGGGTCACTATGGCTACACCTTC.

The chain employs TRBV28 and TRBJ1-6, with a possible D match to TRBD1 (6 bases). V was pared by 5 bases and J by 8 bases, with 13 bases between. CDR1 MDHEN and CDR2 SYDVKM come from the germline V gene. CDR3 length equals 14 residues. CDR3 in amino acids: CASSPGRGDSPLHF. The CDR3 DNA reads as TGTGCCAGCAGTCCCGGGAGGGGGGATTCACCCCTCCACTTT. The full variable domain, with the rest looked up from reference TRBV28 and TRBJ1-6, is DVKVTQSSRYLVKRTGEKVFLECVQDMDHENMFWYRQDPGLGLRLIYFSYDVKMKEKGDIPEGYSVSREKKERFSLILESASTNQTSMYLCASSPGRGDSPLHFGNGTRLTVT.

The V gene is TRBV5-4, the J gene TRBJ2-2; 8 bases are shared with TRBD1. The junction had 9 bases not matched to a gene; V was cut back by 1 base and J by 4 bases. The CDR3 has 17 amino acids. Germline values: CDR1 SGHNT, CDR2 YYREEE (reference sequence). The CDR3 protein is CASSLNFGQGPTGELFF. The CDR3 bases are TGTGCCAGCAGCTTGAATTTCGGACAGGGTCCCACCGGGGAGCTGTTTTTT. The entire variable domain, with the rest obtained from reference TRBV5-4 and TRBJ2-2, is as follows: ETGVTQSPTHLIKTRGQQVTLRCSSQSGHNTVSWYQQALGQGPQFIFQYYREEENGRGNFPPRFSGLQFPNYSSELNVNALELDDSALYLCASSLNFGQGPTGELFFGEGSRLTVL.